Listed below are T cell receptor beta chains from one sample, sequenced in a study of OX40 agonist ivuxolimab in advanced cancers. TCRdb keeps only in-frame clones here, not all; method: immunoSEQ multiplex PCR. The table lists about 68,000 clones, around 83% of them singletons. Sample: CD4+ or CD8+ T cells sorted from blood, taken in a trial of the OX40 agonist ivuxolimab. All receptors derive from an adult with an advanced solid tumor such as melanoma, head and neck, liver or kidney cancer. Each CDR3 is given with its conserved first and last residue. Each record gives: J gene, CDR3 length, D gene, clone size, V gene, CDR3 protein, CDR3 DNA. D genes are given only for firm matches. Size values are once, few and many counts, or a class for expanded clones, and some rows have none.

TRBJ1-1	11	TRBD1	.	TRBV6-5	CASQRTGEAFF	TGTGCCAGCCAGAGGACAGGCGAAGCTTTCTTT
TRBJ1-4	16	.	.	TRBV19	CASSLGLQGGNEKLFF	TGTGCCAGTAGTCTTGGATTACAGGGCGGGAATGAAAAACTGTTTTTT
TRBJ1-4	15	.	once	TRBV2	CASIRTLRTNEKLFF	TGTGCCAGCATTCGGACTTTGAGGACTAATGAAAAACTGTTTTTT
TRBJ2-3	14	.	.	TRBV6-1	CASSEVWSSDTQYF	TGTGCCAGCAGTGAGGTGTGGAGTTCAGATACGCAGTATTTT
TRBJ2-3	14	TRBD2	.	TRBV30	CAWRASGGRDTQYF	TGTGCCTGGAGGGCTAGCGGGGGGCGGGATACGCAGTATTTT
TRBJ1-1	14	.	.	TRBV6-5	CASSFNTGSTEAFF	TGTGCCAGCAGTTTCAACACAGGGAGCACTGAAGCTTTCTTT
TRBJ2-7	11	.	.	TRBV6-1	CASSPLYEQYF	TGTGCCAGCAGTCCCCTTTACGAGCAGTACTTC
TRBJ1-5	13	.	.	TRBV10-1	CASSDLGNQPQHF	TGCGCCAGCAGTGATCTGGGAAATCAGCCCCAGCATTTT
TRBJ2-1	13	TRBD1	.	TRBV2	CASSEGGQIKQFF	TGTGCCAGCAGTGAAGGGGGACAGATCAAGCAGTTCTTC
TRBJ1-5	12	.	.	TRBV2	CASRGGSQPQHF	TGTGCCAGCAGGGGCGGGTCTCAGCCCCAGCATTTT
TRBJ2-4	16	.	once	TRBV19	CASSILAGAAKNIQYF	TGTGCCAGTAGTATTCTTGCAGGGGCGGCCAAAAACATTCAGTACTTC
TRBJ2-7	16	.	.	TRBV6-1	CASSGARGSSVYEQYF	TGTGCCAGCAGTGGGGCTCGGGGTTCATCAGTCTACGAGCAGTACTTC
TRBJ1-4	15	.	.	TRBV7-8	CASSQTQATNEKLFF	TGTGCCAGCAGCCAGACGCAGGCAACTAATGAAAAACTGTTTTTT
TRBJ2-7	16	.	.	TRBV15	CATSRDQSVGDYEQYF	TGTGCCACCAGCAGAGATCAGAGCGTCGGGGACTACGAGCAGTACTTC
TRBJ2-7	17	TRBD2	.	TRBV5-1	CASSLAPLAGDQYEQYF	TGCGCCAGCAGCTTGGCACCACTAGCGGGGGATCAATACGAGCAGTACTTC
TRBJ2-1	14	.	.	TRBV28	CASGVRGTYNEQFF	TGTGCCAGCGGAGTTCGAGGAACCTACAATGAGCAGTTCTTC
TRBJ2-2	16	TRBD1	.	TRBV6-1	CASSGQGAIGSGELFF	TGTGCCAGCAGTGGCCAGGGGGCTATTGGATCCGGGGAGCTGTTTTTT
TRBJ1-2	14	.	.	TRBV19	CASSTPRDEYGYTF	TGTGCCAGTAGTACCCCGAGGGATGAATATGGCTACACCTTC
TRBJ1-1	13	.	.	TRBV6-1	CASRTELRAEAFF	TGTGCCAGCAGAACAGAACTTCGCGCTGAAGCTTTCTTT
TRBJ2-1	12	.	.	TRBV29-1	CSVERGAQEQFF	TGCAGCGTTGAAAGGGGAGCCCAGGAGCAGTTCTTC
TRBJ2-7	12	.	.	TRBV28	CASSLLWGPGSF	.
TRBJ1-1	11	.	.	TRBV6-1	CASPFGTEAFF	TGTGCCAGCCCTTTTGGCACTGAAGCTTTCTTT
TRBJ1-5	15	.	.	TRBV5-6	CASSLRQGGNQPQHF	TGTGCCAGCAGCTTGAGGCAGGGCGGCAATCAGCCCCAGCATTTT
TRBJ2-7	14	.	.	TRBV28	CASFGAAPRREQYF	TGTGCCAGCTTTGGGGCAGCACCCCGCCGGGAGCAGTACTTC
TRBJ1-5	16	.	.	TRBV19	CASSKGFMGEGQPQHF	TGTGCCAGTAGTAAGGGGTTCATGGGCGAAGGTCAGCCCCAGCATTTT
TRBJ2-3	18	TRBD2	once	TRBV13	CASTGLAGGQPDTDTQYF	TGTGCCAGCACCGGACTAGCGGGGGGGCAACCGGACACAGATACGCAGTATTTT
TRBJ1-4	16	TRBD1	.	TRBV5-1	CASSLREGAQNEKLFF	TGCGCCAGCAGCCTTAGGGAGGGGGCGCAGAATGAAAAACTGTTTTTT
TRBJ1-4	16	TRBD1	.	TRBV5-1	CASSTGDKGANEKLFF	TGCGCCAGCAGCACAGGGGATAAGGGGGCTAATGAAAAACTGTTTTTT
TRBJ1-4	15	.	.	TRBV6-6	CASSPLQGAVEKLFF	TGTGCCAGCAGTCCCTTACAGGGAGCGGTTGAAAAACTGTTTTTT
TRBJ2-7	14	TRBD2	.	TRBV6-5	CASNPAGGPYEQYF	TGTGCCAGCAACCCAGCGGGGGGGCCCTACGAGCAGTACTTC
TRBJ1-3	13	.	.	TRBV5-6	CASSGGILNTIYF	TGTGCCAGCAGCGGTGGGATTTTAAACACCATATATTTT
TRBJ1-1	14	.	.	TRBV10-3	CATKPGGQNTEAFF	TGTGCCACCAAACCCGGGGGGCAGAACACTGAAGCTTTCTTT
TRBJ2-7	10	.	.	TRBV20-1	CSAHHGGQYF	TGCAGTGCTCACCATGGGGGTCAGTACTTC
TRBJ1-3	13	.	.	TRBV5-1	CASSSGAGNTIYF	TGCGCCAGCAGCTCAGGGGCTGGAAACACCATATATTTT
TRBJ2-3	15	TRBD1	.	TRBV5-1	CASSFRGIYTDTQYF	TGCGCCAGCAGCTTCAGGGGGATCTACACAGATACGCAGTATTTT
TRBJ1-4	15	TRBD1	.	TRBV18	CASSHQLDRGEKLFF	TGTGCCAGCTCACACCAATTGGACAGGGGTGAAAAACTGTTTTTT
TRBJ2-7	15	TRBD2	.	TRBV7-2	CASSLRGLANNEQYF	TGTGCCAGCAGCTTACGGGGACTAGCCAACAACGAGCAGTACTTC
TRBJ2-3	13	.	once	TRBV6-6	CASSYIRTDTQYF	TGTGCCAGCAGTTATATCAGGACAGATACGCAGTATTTT
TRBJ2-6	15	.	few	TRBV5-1	CASSLGAAGANVLTF	TGCGCCAGCAGCTTAGGAGCTGCTGGGGCCAACGTCCTGACTTTC
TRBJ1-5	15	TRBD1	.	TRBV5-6	CASSRTGKTNQPQHF	TGTGCCAGCAGCCGGACAGGTAAGACGAACCAGCCCCAGCATTTT